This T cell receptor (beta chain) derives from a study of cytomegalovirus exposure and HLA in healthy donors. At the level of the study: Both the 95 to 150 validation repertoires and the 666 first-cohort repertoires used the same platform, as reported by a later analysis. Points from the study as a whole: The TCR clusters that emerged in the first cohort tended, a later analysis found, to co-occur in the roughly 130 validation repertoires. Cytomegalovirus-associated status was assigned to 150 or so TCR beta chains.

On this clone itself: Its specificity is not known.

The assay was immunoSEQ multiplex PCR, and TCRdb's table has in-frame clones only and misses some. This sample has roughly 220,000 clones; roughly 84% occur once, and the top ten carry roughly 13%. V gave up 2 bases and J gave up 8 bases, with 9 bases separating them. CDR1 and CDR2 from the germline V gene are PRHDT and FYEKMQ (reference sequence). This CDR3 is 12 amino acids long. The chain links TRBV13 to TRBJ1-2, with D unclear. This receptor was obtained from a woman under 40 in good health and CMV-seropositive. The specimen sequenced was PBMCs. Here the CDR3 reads CASSLIGRGYTF. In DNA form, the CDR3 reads TGTGCCAGCAGCTTAATCGGTCGCGGCTACACCTTC. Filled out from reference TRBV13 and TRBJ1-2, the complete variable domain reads AAGVIQSPRHLIKEKRETATLKCYPIPRHDTVYWYQQGPGQDPQFLISFYEKMQSDKGSIPDRFSAQQFSDYHSELNMSSLELGDSALYFCASSLIGRGYTFGSGTRLTVV.